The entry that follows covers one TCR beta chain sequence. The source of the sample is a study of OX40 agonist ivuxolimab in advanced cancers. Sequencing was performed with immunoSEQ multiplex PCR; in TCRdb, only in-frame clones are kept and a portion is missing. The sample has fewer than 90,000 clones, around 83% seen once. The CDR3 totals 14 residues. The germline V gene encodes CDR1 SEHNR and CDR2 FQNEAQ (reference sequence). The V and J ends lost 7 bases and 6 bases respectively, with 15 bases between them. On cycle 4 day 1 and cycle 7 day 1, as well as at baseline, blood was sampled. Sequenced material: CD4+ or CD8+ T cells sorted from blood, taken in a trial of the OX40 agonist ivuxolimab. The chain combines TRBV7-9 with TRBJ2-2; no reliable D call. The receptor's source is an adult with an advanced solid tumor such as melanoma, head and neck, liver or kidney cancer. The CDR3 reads CASTTNGIAGELFF. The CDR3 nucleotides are TGTGCCAGCACGACCAATGGGATCGCCGGGGAGCTGTTTTTT.